A single sample gave rise to the 20 T cell receptor beta chains below, sequenced in a study of blood T cell dynamics during melanoma immunotherapy. Sample time point: week 3, after first cycle of checkpoint inhibitor. The table came from immunoSEQ multiplex PCR; TCRdb's copy has only in-frame clones and leaves some out. The sample holds 15,000 or so clones, about 83% seen once. The material was blood, obtained from a patient treated with checkpoint blockade. All receptors come from a human donor with melanoma.

The gene calls are TRBV2 and TRBJ1-5; maybe TRBD1 (5 bases). V was clipped by 3 bases and J by 1 base, with 10 bases between them. The CDR3 is 15 residues long. Per germline, CDR1 SNHLY and CDR2 FYNNEI. The chain's CDR3 is CASSDEQGSNQPQHF. The CDR3 DNA sequence: TGTGCCAGCAGTGATGAGCAGGGAAGCAATCAGCCCCAGCATTTT.

This chain joins TRBV29-1 and TRBJ2-3; no reliable D call. The CDR3 sequence is 13 residues long. Germline CDR1 reads SQVTM; CDR2 reads ANQGSEA. V gave up 4 bases and J gave up 2 bases, with 10 bases separating them. The CDR3 sequence is CSVGGTFTDTQYF. The CDR3 region has the DNA TGCAGCGTTGGCGGCACATTCACAGATACGCAGTATTTT.

The chain combines TRBV5-1 with TRBJ1-2; D call uncertain. The CDR3 totals 15 residues. Per the germline V gene, CDR1 is SGHRS and CDR2 is YFSETQ. Trimming removed 0 bases from V and 0 bases from J, with 9 bases in between. The CDR3 protein is CASSLDPGANYGYTF. DNA for the CDR3: TGCGCCAGCAGCTTGGATCCCGGGGCTAACTATGGCTACACCTTC. Full variable domain (remainder filled in from reference TRBV5-1 and TRBJ1-2): KAGVTQTPRYLIKTRGQQVTLSCSPISGHRSVSWYQQTPGQGLQFLFEYFSETQRNKGNFPGRFSGRQFSNSRSEMNVSTLELGDSALYLCASSLDPGANYGYTFGSGTRLTVV.

V usage is TRBV28 and J usage is TRBJ1-5, with a tentative D call TRBD1 (5 bases). Trimming cost V 6 bases and J 2 bases, with 11 bases left between them. CDR3 length: 14 residues. Per germline, CDR1 MDHEN and CDR2 SYDVKM. This chain's CDR3 is CASREGQGNQPQHF. In DNA form, the CDR3 reads TGTGCCAGCAGAGAGGGGCAAGGCAATCAGCCCCAGCATTTT.

The chain combines TRBV11-2 with TRBJ2-3, with 7 bases matching TRBD1. CDR3 size: 15 residues. V dropped 6 bases and J dropped 0; count of bases not matched to a gene: 6. The germline CDR1 and CDR2 sequences are SGHAT and FQNNGV. The CDR3 spells CASSPGTVSTDTQYF. The CDR3 DNA is TGTGCCAGCAGTCCCGGGACAGTTAGCACAGATACGCAGTATTTT.

The chain uses TRBV7-9 and TRBJ2-2, with 8 bases identical to TRBD1. Germline trimming cut 3 bases from V and 6 bases from J; bases unmatched to any gene: 3. Germline loops: CDR1 SEHNR, CDR2 FQNEAQ (reference sequence). This CDR3 comprises 14 residues. CDR3 DNA sequence: TGTGCCAGCAGCTTGGACAGGGCGTCCGGGGAGCTGTTTTTT. This translates into CASSLDRASGELFF.

The chain uses TRBV18 and TRBJ1-4; D not certain. The V and J ends lost 3 bases and 8 bases respectively, with 10 bases between them. The CDR3 runs 13 residues. Germline values: CDR1 KGHSH, CDR2 LQKENI. The CDR3 bases are TGTGCCAGCTCACCCTCATTTGGAGAAAAACTGTTTTTT. Protein product: CASSPSFGEKLFF.

This chain uses TRBV21-1 with TRBJ2-7; whether TRBD1, the table's D call, matches the DNA was not checked. TRBV21-1 is a listed pseudogene. This CDR3 is 15 amino acids long. CDR3 residues: CASSILDRRTYEQYF. The CDR3 DNA sequence: TGTGCCAGCAGCATTCTCGACAGGCGAACCTACGAGCAGTACTTC.

The chain has TRBV7-3 and TRBJ2-7; D is unresolved. The CDR3 length is 17 residues. Trimming took 2 bases from V and 1 from J, leaving 18 bases between them. The germline V gene encodes CDR1 SGHTA and CDR2 FQGTGA. CDR3 residues: CASSLVGIRPGSYEQYF. CDR3 in DNA: TGTGCCAGCAGCTTAGTCGGAATCCGGCCAGGATCCTACGAGCAGTACTTC.

The chain combines TRBV25-1 with TRBJ2-3, with TRBD2 as a possible D gene (5 bases). Trimming shortened V by 2 bases and J by 0 bases, and 12 bases separated the two germline ends. CDR1 and CDR2 (germline): MGHDK, SYGVNS. This CDR3 comprises 16 residues. The CDR3 loop reads CASSEQRRDSTDTQYF. The CDR3 DNA follows: TGTGCCAGCAGTGAACAGCGGCGTGACAGCACAGATACGCAGTATTTT.

The chain links TRBV19 to TRBJ2-3; tentatively, D is TRBD2 (5 bases). V was trimmed by 5 bases and J by 0 bases, leaving 12 bases between them. Germline loops: CDR1 LNHDA, CDR2 SQIVND (reference sequence). The CDR3 has 15 amino acids. Here the CDR3 reads CASSVQSGSTDTQYF. DNA of the CDR3: TGTGCCAGTAGTGTCCAGAGCGGTAGCACAGATACGCAGTATTTT.

V gene TRBV7-9 combines with J gene TRBJ1-2; D gene ambiguous. Germline CDR1 is SEHNR and CDR2 is FQNEAQ (reference sequence). The V end lost 6 bases, the J end lost 6 bases, and 14 bases lay between the germline ends. The CDR3 loop spans 13 amino acids. The CDR3 region has the DNA TGTGCCAGCAGTCGTATACCGGGAAATGGCTACACCTTC. It codes for CASSRIPGNGYTF. Full variable domain (rest looked up from reference TRBV7-9 and TRBJ1-2): DTGVSQNPRHKITKRGQNVTFRCDPISEHNRLYWYRQTLGQGPEFLTYFQNEAQLEKSRLLSDRFSAERPKGSFSTLEIQRTEQGDSAMYLCASSRIPGNGYTFGSGTRLTVV.

This sequence joins TRBV28 and TRBJ2-3; TRBD2 agrees at 7 bases. This CDR3 has 14 amino acids. V lost 6 bases to trimming and J lost 0 bases; unmatched junction nucleotides: 3. CDR1 and CDR2 from the germline V gene are MDHEN and SYDVKM. The CDR3 loop reads CASSNSGSTDTQYF. The CDR3 DNA is TGTGCCAGCAGCAATAGCGGGAGCACAGATACGCAGTATTTT.

The gene calls are TRBV19 and TRBJ2-5, with D unresolved. The CDR3 sequence is 14 residues long. V lost 5 bases, J lost 2 bases, and 12 bases lay in between. CDR1 is LNHDA and CDR2 is SQIVND in the germline V gene (reference sequence). CDR3 nucleotide sequence: TGTGCCAGTAGTGCCGTGGTTGGTCAAGAGACCCAGTACTTC. Encoded protein: CASSAVVGQETQYF.

The chain is built from TRBV30 and TRBJ1-2; no firm D call. Per the germline V gene, CDR1 is GTSNPN and CDR2 is SVGIG (reference sequence). V dropped 0 bases and J dropped 4 bases, with 9 bases sitting between them. The CDR3 loop spans 13 amino acids. CDR3 DNA sequence: TGTGCCTGGAGTGTACGACATCTCTATGGCTACACCTTC. It yields the protein CAWSVRHLYGYTF. The full variable domain, with the rest looked up from reference TRBV30 and TRBJ1-2, is SQTIHQWPATLVQPVGSPLSLECTVEGTSNPNLYWYRQAAGRGLQLLFYSVGIGQISSEVPQNLSASRPQDRQFILSSKKLLLSDSGFYLCAWSVRHLYGYTFGSGTRLTVV.

This chain connects TRBV28 to TRBJ1-1; perhaps TRBD1 as D (5 bases). CDR3 length: 14 residues. The V gene's germline CDR1 is MDHEN and CDR2 SYDVKM. The ends were cut back, 2 bases at V and 1 base at J, with 8 bases in the middle. CDR3 amino acids: CASSLQGSNTEAFF. For the CDR3, the DNA is TGTGCCAGCAGTTTACAGGGATCGAACACTGAAGCTTTCTTT.

The chain has TRBV28 and TRBJ1-1; a weak D match, TRBD1 (6 bases). V was shortened by 3 bases and J by 7 bases, with 24 bases between the two germline ends. The CDR3 has 17 residues. The germline CDR1 and CDR2 sequences are MDHEN and SYDVKM. The CDR3 spells CASSFHAKPGQGLEAFF. The CDR3 coding sequence is TGTGCCAGCAGTTTCCATGCGAAACCGGGACAAGGACTTGAAGCTTTCTTT.

The chain employs TRBV7-3 and TRBJ2-1, with D perhaps matching TRBD1 (6 bases). The V gene lost 6 bases and the J gene lost 6 bases, with 12 bases spanning the gap. The CDR3 has 13 residues. Germline values: CDR1 SGHTA, CDR2 FQGTGA. CDR3 sequence reads: CASRGAQGNEQFF. In DNA, the CDR3 is TGTGCCAGCAGGGGGGCGCAGGGCAATGAGCAGTTCTTC.

This chain joins TRBV18 and TRBJ2-5; 9 nucleotides match TRBD1. V lost 3 bases and J lost 7; bases outside the gene matches: 15. Germline-derived CDR1 and CDR2 are KGHSH and LQKENI. The CDR3 length is 17 residues. The CDR3: CASSPSSGTGTQGTQYF. In DNA, the CDR3 is TGTGCCAGCTCACCGTCTTCGGGGACAGGGACCCAGGGGACCCAGTACTTC.

V usage is TRBV5-4 and J usage is TRBJ1-1, with 9 bases that match TRBD1. Trimming cost V 5 bases and J 3 bases; bases outside gene matches: 2. The germline CDR1 and CDR2 sequences are SGHNT and YYREEE (reference sequence). This CDR3 comprises 13 residues. CDR3 nucleotide sequence: TGTGCCAGCAGACGACAGGGGGACACTGAAGCTTTCTTT. Translated, it gives CASRRQGDTEAFF.